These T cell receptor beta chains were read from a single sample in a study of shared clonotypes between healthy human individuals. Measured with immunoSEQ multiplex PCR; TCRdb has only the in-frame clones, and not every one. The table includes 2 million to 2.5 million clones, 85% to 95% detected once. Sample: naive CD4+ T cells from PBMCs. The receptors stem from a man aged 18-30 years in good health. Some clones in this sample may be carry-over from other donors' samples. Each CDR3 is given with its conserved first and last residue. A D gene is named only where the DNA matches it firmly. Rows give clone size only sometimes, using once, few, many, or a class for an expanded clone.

CDR3 DNA: TGTGCCAGCAGTATCTTTAGCGGGAGGGCCGCAGATACGCAGTATTTT; CDR3 protein: CASSIFSGRAADTQYF; D gene: TRBD2; V gene: TRBV28; J gene: TRBJ2-3; clone size: .
CDR3 DNA: TGTGCCAGCAGCGCAGGGAACCAGCCCCAGCATTTT; CDR3 protein: CASSAGNQPQHF; D gene: .; V gene: TRBV7-9; J gene: TRBJ1-5; clone size: few
CDR3 DNA: TGTGCCACCAGCAGAAGCAAAGGGGGTGGAGGCAATCAGCCCCAGCATTTT; CDR3 protein: CATSRSKGGGGNQPQHF; D gene: .; V gene: TRBV15; J gene: TRBJ1-5; clone size: .
CDR3 DNA: TGTGCCAGCAGCTATCAAATGAACACTGAAGCTTTCTTT; CDR3 protein: CASSYQMNTEAFF; D gene: .; V gene: TRBV28; J gene: TRBJ1-1; clone size: few
CDR3 DNA: TGTGCCAGCAGATTAACAGGGGGCACAGATACGCAGTATTTT; CDR3 protein: CASRLTGGTDTQYF; D gene: TRBD1; V gene: TRBV6-5; J gene: TRBJ2-3; clone size: .
CDR3 DNA: TGTGCCAGCGGTCAGACTAGCGGGAGGGGCAATGAGCAGTTCTTC; CDR3 protein: CASGQTSGRGNEQFF; D gene: TRBD2; V gene: TRBV9; J gene: TRBJ2-1; clone size: .
CDR3 DNA: TGTGCCAGCACCGGGGGGACTAGCGTCTACCTACGAGAGCAGTACTTC; CDR3 protein: CASTGGTSVYLREQYF; D gene: TRBD2; V gene: TRBV2; J gene: TRBJ2-7; clone size: .
CDR3 DNA: TGTGCCAGCAGAGACAGTATCTCTGGAAACACCATATATTTT; CDR3 protein: CASRDSISGNTIYF; D gene: .; V gene: TRBV2; J gene: TRBJ1-3; clone size: .
CDR3 DNA: TGCGCCAGCAGCTTGTTTGCCCCCCCAACGGCCGGGGAGCTGTTTTTT; CDR3 protein: CASSLFAPPTAGELFF; D gene: .; V gene: TRBV5-1; J gene: TRBJ2-2; clone size: .
CDR3 DNA: TGTGCCATCAGTGATTTACAGGGGACTCGGGAGCAGTACTTC; CDR3 protein: CAISDLQGTREQYF; D gene: .; V gene: TRBV10-3; J gene: TRBJ2-7; clone size: .
CDR3 DNA: TGTGCCAGCATTTCGGGACTAGCGGGAGGTAATGAGCAGTTCTTC; CDR3 protein: CASISGLAGGNEQFF; D gene: TRBD2; V gene: TRBV6-1; J gene: TRBJ2-1; clone size: once
CDR3 DNA: TGTGCCAGCAGTGACTCGACACCGGAGACCCAGTACTTC; CDR3 protein: CASSDSTPETQYF; D gene: .; V gene: TRBV2; J gene: TRBJ2-5; clone size: .
CDR3 DNA: TGTGCCAGCAGCTTAGTTGGCCGCTCCTACGAGCAGTACTTC; CDR3 protein: CASSLVGRSYEQYF; D gene: .; V gene: TRBV11-2; J gene: TRBJ2-7; clone size: .
CDR3 DNA: TGTGCCAGCGCTTCCAGGGGCGCTCGGCCCCAGCATTTT; CDR3 protein: CASASRGARPQHF; D gene: .; V gene: TRBV28; J gene: TRBJ1-5; clone size: .
CDR3 DNA: TGCGCCAGCAGCTCCCGGGACAGGGGTTACAATGAGCAGTTCTTC; CDR3 protein: CASSSRDRGYNEQFF; D gene: TRBD1; V gene: TRBV5-1; J gene: TRBJ2-1; clone size: .
CDR3 DNA: TGCGCCAGCAGCCACCCCCGTACGTCCACAGATACGCAGTATTTT; CDR3 protein: CASSHPRTSTDTQYF; D gene: .; V gene: TRBV4-1; J gene: TRBJ2-3; clone size: .
CDR3 DNA: TGTGCCAGCAGCCAAGCCGGGACTAGCGGGAGAAATGAGCAGTTCTTC; CDR3 protein: CASSQAGTSGRNEQFF; D gene: TRBD2; V gene: TRBV4-2; J gene: TRBJ2-1; clone size: .
CDR3 DNA: TGTGCCAGCACTCCTTCCCGACAGGGATTCTATGGCTACACCTTC; CDR3 protein: CASTPSRQGFYGYTF; D gene: TRBD1; V gene: TRBV28; J gene: TRBJ1-2; clone size: once
CDR3 DNA: TGTGCCAGCAGCCCCAGACCCGGAGAGACCCAGTACTTC; CDR3 protein: CASSPRPGETQYF; D gene: .; V gene: TRBV11-3; J gene: TRBJ2-5; clone size: .
CDR3 DNA: TGTGCCATCAGGGGGCTAGGGACCCAGTACTTC; CDR3 protein: CAIRGLGTQYF; D gene: .; V gene: TRBV10-3; J gene: TRBJ2-5; clone size: .
CDR3 DNA: TGTGCCAGCTCACCTCTTCGGGGGCCTGGGAACACCGGGGAGCTGTTTTTT; CDR3 protein: CASSPLRGPGNTGELFF; D gene: .; V gene: TRBV18; J gene: TRBJ2-2; clone size: .
CDR3 DNA: TGTGCCAGCAGCGGGACTAGTTCCTCCGAGCAGTACTTC; CDR3 protein: CASSGTSSSEQYF; D gene: TRBD2; V gene: TRBV9; J gene: TRBJ2-7; clone size: .
CDR3 DNA: TGTGCCAGCAGTTCTCCGGACAGGGTCGTTGGGCAGTTCTTC; CDR3 protein: CASSSPDRVVGQFF; D gene: TRBD1; V gene: TRBV27; J gene: TRBJ2-1; clone size: .
CDR3 DNA: TGTGCCAGCAGCCACCCCGGGCTTGAGACCCAGTACTTC; CDR3 protein: CASSHPGLETQYF; D gene: .; V gene: TRBV7-3; J gene: TRBJ2-5; clone size: .
CDR3 DNA: TGTGCCAGCAGTCCCCTCGGAGAGACCCAGTACTTC; CDR3 protein: CASSPLGETQYF; D gene: .; V gene: TRBV6-6; J gene: TRBJ2-5; clone size: once
CDR3 DNA: TGTGCCAGCAGTTACGCGGAGGGAGGTGGAAACACCATATATTTT; CDR3 protein: CASSYAEGGGNTIYF; D gene: .; V gene: TRBV6-5; J gene: TRBJ1-3; clone size: .
CDR3 DNA: TGTGCCAGCAGCCCTTGGTTAGAGACCCAGTACTTC; CDR3 protein: CASSPWLETQYF; D gene: .; V gene: TRBV16; J gene: TRBJ2-5; clone size: once
CDR3 DNA: TGTGCCAGCAGCGGAGAGGGGGGAAACACCATATATTTT; CDR3 protein: CASSGEGGNTIYF; D gene: .; V gene: TRBV11-2; J gene: TRBJ1-3; clone size: once
CDR3 DNA: TGTGCCAGCAGCCCCTTGGGGCGCAATCAGCCCCAGCATTTT; CDR3 protein: CASSPLGRNQPQHF; D gene: .; V gene: TRBV7-2; J gene: TRBJ1-5; clone size: .
CDR3 DNA: TGTGCCAGCAGCTTAGGTGGACAGACTAACACTGAAGCTTTCTTT; CDR3 protein: CASSLGGQTNTEAFF; D gene: .; V gene: TRBV7-3; J gene: TRBJ1-1; clone size: .
CDR3 DNA: TGTGCCAGCTCGGGCGGCCTGCTGGGTGGCTACACCTTC; CDR3 protein: CASSGGLLGGYTF; D gene: .; V gene: TRBV6-4; J gene: TRBJ1-2; clone size: .
CDR3 DNA: TGTGCCAGCAGGCCCACAGTGAACACTGAAGCTTTCTTT; CDR3 protein: CASRPTVNTEAFF; D gene: .; V gene: TRBV5-4; J gene: TRBJ1-1; clone size: .
CDR3 DNA: TGTGCCACCAGCAGAGATCGAGAGTTTTATGGCTACACCTTC; CDR3 protein: CATSRDREFYGYTF; D gene: .; V gene: TRBV15; J gene: TRBJ1-2; clone size: .
CDR3 DNA: TGTGCCAGTAGGAGACCGGGGGGCTCCTACAATGAGCAGTTCTTC; CDR3 protein: CASRRPGGSYNEQFF; D gene: TRBD2; V gene: TRBV19; J gene: TRBJ2-1; clone size: .
CDR3 DNA: TGCGCCAGCAGCGCGGCGGGGTCGAGCTCCTACGAGCAGTACTTC; CDR3 protein: CASSAAGSSSYEQYF; D gene: .; V gene: TRBV5-1; J gene: TRBJ2-7; clone size: .
CDR3 DNA: TGTGCCAGCAGTTATTCCCAGACTAGCGGGGGAAATGAGCAGTTCTTC; CDR3 protein: CASSYSQTSGGNEQFF; D gene: TRBD2; V gene: TRBV6-6; J gene: TRBJ2-1; clone size: .
CDR3 DNA: TGCGCCAGCAGCTTGGGGCCCCCCTACAATGAGCAGTTCTTC; CDR3 protein: CASSLGPPYNEQFF; D gene: .; V gene: TRBV5-1; J gene: TRBJ2-1; clone size: .
CDR3 DNA: TGTGCCATCAGAGGGACTAGCGTCTCCTACGAGCAGTACTTC; CDR3 protein: CAIRGTSVSYEQYF; D gene: TRBD2; V gene: TRBV10-3; J gene: TRBJ2-7; clone size: once
CDR3 DNA: TGTGCCAGCAGCCCCGTGGACGGCTGGAACACTGAAGCTTTCTTT; CDR3 protein: CASSPVDGWNTEAFF; D gene: .; V gene: TRBV9; J gene: TRBJ1-1; clone size: .
CDR3 DNA: TGTGCCAGCATCAACCCTGGACTAGCGGGCAATGAGCAGTTCTTC; CDR3 protein: CASINPGLAGNEQFF; D gene: TRBD2; V gene: TRBV5-4; J gene: TRBJ2-1; clone size: .
CDR3 DNA: TGTGCCAGCAGCTTAGGTAGCCTTAGCAATCAGCCCCAGCATTTT; CDR3 protein: CASSLGSLSNQPQHF; D gene: .; V gene: TRBV11-2; J gene: TRBJ1-5; clone size: .
CDR3 DNA: TGTGCCAGCCTACCGCGAGCCCGCTACAATGAGCAGTTCTTC; CDR3 protein: CASLPRARYNEQFF; D gene: .; V gene: TRBV7-2; J gene: TRBJ2-1; clone size: .
CDR3 DNA: TGTGCCAGCAGCCCGGGACGGGGGACTGAAGCTTTCTTT; CDR3 protein: CASSPGRGTEAFF; D gene: .; V gene: TRBV9; J gene: TRBJ1-1; clone size: once
CDR3 DNA: TGCAGCGTTGAGGAGTCGACGTCTACCATTCAGTACTTC; CDR3 protein: CSVEESTSTIQYF; D gene: .; V gene: TRBV29-1; J gene: TRBJ2-4; clone size: .
CDR3 DNA: TGTGCCAGCAGCCCTAGAGTAAAAGAGACCCAGTACTTC; CDR3 protein: CASSPRVKETQYF; D gene: .; V gene: TRBV6-5; J gene: TRBJ2-5; clone size: .
CDR3 DNA: TGTGCCAGCAGTTCTACCTCAGGGGGCTACACCTTC; CDR3 protein: CASSSTSGGYTF; D gene: .; V gene: TRBV7-9; J gene: TRBJ1-2; clone size: .
CDR3 DNA: TGCAGCGTTACCGGGATCTTGAACACTGAAGCTTTCTTT; CDR3 protein: CSVTGILNTEAFF; D gene: .; V gene: TRBV29-1; J gene: TRBJ1-1; clone size: few
CDR3 DNA: TGTGCCAGCAGCTTAAATGGCGGGGGTGGCTACACCTTC; CDR3 protein: CASSLNGGGGYTF; D gene: .; V gene: TRBV7-3; J gene: TRBJ1-2; clone size: .
CDR3 DNA: TGTGCCACCAGCAGAGTCCCCGGGAGTGGGGTGGCAGATACGCAGTATTTT; CDR3 protein: CATSRVPGSGVADTQYF; D gene: .; V gene: TRBV15; J gene: TRBJ2-3; clone size: .
CDR3 DNA: TGTGCCAGCAGCCCCACAGGGGGCACAGATACGCAGTATTTT; CDR3 protein: CASSPTGGTDTQYF; D gene: TRBD1; V gene: TRBV2; J gene: TRBJ2-3; clone size: .
CDR3 DNA: TGTGCCAGAAGCGGGATAGCGGGAGCGTCGGATACGCAGTATTTT; CDR3 protein: CARSGIAGASDTQYF; D gene: TRBD2; V gene: TRBV5-3; J gene: TRBJ2-3; clone size: .
CDR3 DNA: TGTGCCACCGCTGGGCACAAGCCTTACAATGAGCAGTTCTTC; CDR3 protein: CATAGHKPYNEQFF; D gene: .; V gene: TRBV6-1; J gene: TRBJ2-1; clone size: .
CDR3 DNA: TGTGCCAGCAGCCAGTCCGGTTCGGCGTCAGATACGCAGTATTTT; CDR3 protein: CASSQSGSASDTQYF; D gene: .; V gene: TRBV7-9; J gene: TRBJ2-3; clone size: .